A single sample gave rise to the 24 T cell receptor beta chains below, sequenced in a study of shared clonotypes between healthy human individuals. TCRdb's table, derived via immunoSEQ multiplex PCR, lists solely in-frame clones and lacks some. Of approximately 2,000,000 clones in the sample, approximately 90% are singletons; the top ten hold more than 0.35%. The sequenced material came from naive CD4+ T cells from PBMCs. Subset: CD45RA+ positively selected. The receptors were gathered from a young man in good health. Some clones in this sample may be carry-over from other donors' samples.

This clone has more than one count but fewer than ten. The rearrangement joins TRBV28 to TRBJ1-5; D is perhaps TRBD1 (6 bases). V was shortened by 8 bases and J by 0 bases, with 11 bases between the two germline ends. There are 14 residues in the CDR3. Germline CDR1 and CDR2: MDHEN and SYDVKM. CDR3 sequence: CASGGQHSNQPQHF. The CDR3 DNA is TGTGCCAGCGGCGGACAGCATAGCAATCAGCCCCAGCATTTT.

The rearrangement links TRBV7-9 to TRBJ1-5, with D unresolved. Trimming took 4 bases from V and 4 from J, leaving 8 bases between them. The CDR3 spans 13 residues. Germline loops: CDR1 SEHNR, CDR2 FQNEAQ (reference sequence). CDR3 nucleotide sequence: TGTGCCAGCAGCTCCAGGATAAATCAGCCCCAGCATTTT. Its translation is CASSSRINQPQHF. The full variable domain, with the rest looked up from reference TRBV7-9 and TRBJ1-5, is DTGVSQNPRHKITKRGQNVTFRCDPISEHNRLYWYRQTLGQGPEFLTYFQNEAQLEKSRLLSDRFSAERPKGSFSTLEIQRTEQGDSAMYLCASSSRINQPQHFGDGTRLSIL.

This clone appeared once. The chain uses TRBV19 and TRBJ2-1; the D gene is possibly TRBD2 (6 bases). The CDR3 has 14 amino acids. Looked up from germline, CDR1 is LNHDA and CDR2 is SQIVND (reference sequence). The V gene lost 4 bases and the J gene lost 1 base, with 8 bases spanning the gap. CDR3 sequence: CASSTAGSYNEQFF. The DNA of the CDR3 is TGTGCCAGTAGTACCGCGGGATCCTACAATGAGCAGTTCTTC.

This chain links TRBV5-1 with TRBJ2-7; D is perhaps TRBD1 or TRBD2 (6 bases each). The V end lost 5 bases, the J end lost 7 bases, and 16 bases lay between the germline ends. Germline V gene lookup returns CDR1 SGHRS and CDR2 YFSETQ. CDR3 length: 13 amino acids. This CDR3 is CASSGGPSWEQYF. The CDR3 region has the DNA TGCGCCAGCAGTGGGGGGCCCTCCTGGGAGCAGTACTTC.

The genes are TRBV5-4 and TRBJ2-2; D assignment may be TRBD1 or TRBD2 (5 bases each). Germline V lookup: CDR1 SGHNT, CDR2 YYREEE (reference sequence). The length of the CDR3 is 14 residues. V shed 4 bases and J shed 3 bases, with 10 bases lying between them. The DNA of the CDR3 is TGTGCCAGCAGCGTAGGGACCGACACCGGGGAGCTGTTTTTT. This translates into CASSVGTDTGELFF.

CDR3 protein: CASRTGTGGVYEQYF. As DNA, the CDR3 is TGTGCCAGCCGGACCGGGACAGGGGGCGTATACGAGCAGTACTTC. The J gene is TRBJ2-7, the V gene TRBV19; 12 bases are shared with TRBD1. V shed 9 bases, J shed 4 bases, and the junction held 10 bases outside the gene matches. This CDR3 comprises 15 residues. Germline V gives CDR1 LNHDA, CDR2 SQIVND (reference sequence).

The CDR3 sequence: CASSGRTGNYGYTF. The DNA of the CDR3 is TGCGCCAGCAGCGGAAGGACAGGGAACTATGGCTACACCTTC. The chain links TRBV5-1 to TRBJ1-2, with TRBD1 matching 8 bases. The CDR3 contains 14 residues. The V and J ends lost 4 bases and 2 bases, in that order; junction bases with no gene match: 4. Germline CDR1 is SGHRS and CDR2 is YFSETQ.

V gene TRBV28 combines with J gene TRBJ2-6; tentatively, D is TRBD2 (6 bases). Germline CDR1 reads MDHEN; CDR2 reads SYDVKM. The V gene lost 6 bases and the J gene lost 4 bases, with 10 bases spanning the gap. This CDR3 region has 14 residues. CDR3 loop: CASSEGGGANVLTF. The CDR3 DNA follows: TGTGCCAGCAGCGAGGGAGGAGGGGCCAACGTCCTGACTTTC.

The CDR3 reads CASSGTLQETQYF. In DNA form, the CDR3 reads TGTGCCAGCAGCGGGACACTTCAAGAGACCCAGTACTTC. The J gene is TRBJ2-5, the V gene TRBV2, with D possibly TRBD1 on 6 matching bases. Trimming left V 6 bases short and J 2 bases short, with 10 bases between. CDR1 and CDR2 (germline): SNHLY, FYNNEI. CDR3 length: 13 amino acids.

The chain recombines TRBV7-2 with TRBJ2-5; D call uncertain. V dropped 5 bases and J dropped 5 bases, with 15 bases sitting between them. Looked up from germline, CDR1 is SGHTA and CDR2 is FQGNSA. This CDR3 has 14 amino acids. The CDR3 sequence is CASSKGLPGETQYF. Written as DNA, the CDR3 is TGTGCCAGCAGCAAGGGCCTCCCGGGCGAGACCCAGTACTTC. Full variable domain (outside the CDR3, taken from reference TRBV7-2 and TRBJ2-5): GAGVSQSPSNKVTEKGKDVELRCDPISGHTALYWYRQSLGQGLEFLIYFQGNSAPDKSGLPSDRFSAERTGGSVSTLTIQRTQQEDSAVYLCASSKGLPGETQYFGPGTRLLVL.

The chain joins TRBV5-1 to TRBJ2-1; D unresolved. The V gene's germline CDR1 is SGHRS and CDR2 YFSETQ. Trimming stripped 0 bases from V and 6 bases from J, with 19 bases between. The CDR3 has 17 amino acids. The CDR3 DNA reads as TGCGCCAGCAGCTTGGGTCGTGTGGGCCACCCTATCAATGAGCAGTTCTTC. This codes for CASSLGRVGHPINEQFF.

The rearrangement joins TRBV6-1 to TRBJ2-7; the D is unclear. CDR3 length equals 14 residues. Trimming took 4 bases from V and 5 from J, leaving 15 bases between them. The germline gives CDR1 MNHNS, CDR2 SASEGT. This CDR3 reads CASSASLGSNEQYF. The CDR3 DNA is TGTGCCAGCAGTGCAAGTCTGGGATCCAACGAGCAGTACTTC.

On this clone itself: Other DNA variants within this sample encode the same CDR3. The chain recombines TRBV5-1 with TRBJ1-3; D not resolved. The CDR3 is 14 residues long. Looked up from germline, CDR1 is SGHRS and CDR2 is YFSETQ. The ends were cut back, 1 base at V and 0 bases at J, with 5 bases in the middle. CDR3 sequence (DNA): TGCGCCAGCAGCTTGTCATCCTCTGGAAACACCATATATTTT. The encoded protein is CASSLSSSGNTIYF.

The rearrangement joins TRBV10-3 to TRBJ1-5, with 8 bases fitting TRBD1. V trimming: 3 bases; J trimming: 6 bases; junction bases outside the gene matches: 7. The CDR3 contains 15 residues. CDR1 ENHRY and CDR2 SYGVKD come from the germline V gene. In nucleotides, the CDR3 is TGTGCCATCAGTGACCACAGACAGGGGAGTCAGCCCCAGCATTTT. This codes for CAISDHRQGSQPQHF.

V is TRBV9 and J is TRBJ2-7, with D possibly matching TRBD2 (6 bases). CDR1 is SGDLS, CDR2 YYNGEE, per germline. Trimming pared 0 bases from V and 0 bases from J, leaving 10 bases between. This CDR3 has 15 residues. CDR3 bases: TGTGCCAGCAGCGTAGCCCCGACTAGCTCCTACGAGCAGTACTTC. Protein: CASSVAPTSSYEQYF.

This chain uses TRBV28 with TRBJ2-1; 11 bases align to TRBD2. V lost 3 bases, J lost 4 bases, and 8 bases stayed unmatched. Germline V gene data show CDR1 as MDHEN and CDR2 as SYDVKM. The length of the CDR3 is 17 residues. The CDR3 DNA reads TGTGCCAGCAGTTTCGTTCTGGGACTAGCGGCTTACAATGAGCAGTTCTTC. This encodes CASSFVLGLAAYNEQFF.

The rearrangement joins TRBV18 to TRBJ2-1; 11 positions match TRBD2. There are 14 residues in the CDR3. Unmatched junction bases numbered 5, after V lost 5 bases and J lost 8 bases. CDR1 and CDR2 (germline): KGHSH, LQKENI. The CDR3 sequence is CASSGLAGVDEQFF. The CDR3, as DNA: TGTGCCAGCTCAGGACTAGCGGGTGTCGATGAGCAGTTCTTC.

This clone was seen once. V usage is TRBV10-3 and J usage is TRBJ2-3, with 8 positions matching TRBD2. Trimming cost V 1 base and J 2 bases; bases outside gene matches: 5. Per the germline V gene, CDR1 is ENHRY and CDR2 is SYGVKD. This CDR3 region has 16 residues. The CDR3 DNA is TGTGCCATCAGTGAGTACCGACTAGCGAACACAGATACGCAGTATTTT. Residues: CAISEYRLANTDTQYF.

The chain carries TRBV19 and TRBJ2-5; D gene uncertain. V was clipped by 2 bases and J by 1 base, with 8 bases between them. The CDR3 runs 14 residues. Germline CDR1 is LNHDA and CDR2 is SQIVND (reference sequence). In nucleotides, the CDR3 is TGTGCCAGTAGTATAAATTCAGCCCAAGAGACCCAGTACTTC. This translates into CASSINSAQETQYF.

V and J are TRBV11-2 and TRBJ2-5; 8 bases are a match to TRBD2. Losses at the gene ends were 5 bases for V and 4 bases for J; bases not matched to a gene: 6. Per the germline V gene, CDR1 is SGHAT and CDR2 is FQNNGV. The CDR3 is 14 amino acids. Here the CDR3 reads CASSRTRGVETQYF. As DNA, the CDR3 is TGTGCCAGCAGCCGTACGCGGGGGGTAGAGACCCAGTACTTC.

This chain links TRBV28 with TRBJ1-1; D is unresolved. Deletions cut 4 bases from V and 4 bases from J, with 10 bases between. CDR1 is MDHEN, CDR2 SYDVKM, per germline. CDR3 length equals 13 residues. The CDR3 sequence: CASSYSWGTEAFF. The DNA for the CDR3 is TGTGCCAGCAGTTACTCGTGGGGCACTGAAGCTTTCTTT.

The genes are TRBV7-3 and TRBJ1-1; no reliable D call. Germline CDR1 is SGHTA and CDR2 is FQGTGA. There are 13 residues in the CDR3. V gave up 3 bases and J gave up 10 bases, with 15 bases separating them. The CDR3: CASSFTPEQPAFF. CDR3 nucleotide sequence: TGTGCCAGCAGCTTTACCCCGGAGCAACCAGCTTTCTTT.

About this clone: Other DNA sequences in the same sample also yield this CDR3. The CDR3 coding sequence is TGTGCCAGCAGAGGGGGCAGCACAGATACGCAGTATTTT. It translates to CASRGGSTDTQYF. The genes are TRBV6-6 and TRBJ2-3, with 7 bases matching TRBD1. Germline CDR1 and CDR2: MNHNY and SVGAGI (reference sequence). The CDR3 length is 13 residues. The V gene end was trimmed by 6 bases and the J gene end by 0 bases; junction bases not matched to a gene: 0.

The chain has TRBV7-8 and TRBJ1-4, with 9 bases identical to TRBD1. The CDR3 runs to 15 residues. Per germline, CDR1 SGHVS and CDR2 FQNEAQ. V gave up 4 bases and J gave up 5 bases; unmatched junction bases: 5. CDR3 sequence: CASSSLGQGNEKLFF. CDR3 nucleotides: TGTGCCAGCAGCTCCTTGGGACAGGGCAATGAAAAACTGTTTTTT.